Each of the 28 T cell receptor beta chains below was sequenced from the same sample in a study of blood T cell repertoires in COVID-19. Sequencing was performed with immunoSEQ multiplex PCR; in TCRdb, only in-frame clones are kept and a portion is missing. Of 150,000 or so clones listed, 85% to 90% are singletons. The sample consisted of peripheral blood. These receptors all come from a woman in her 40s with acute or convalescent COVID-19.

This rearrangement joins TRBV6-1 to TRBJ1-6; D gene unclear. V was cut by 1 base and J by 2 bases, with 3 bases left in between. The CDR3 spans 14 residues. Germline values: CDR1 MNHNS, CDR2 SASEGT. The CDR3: CASSEGAYNSPLHF. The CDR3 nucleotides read TGTGCCAGCAGTGAAGGCGCCTATAATTCACCCCTCCACTTT.

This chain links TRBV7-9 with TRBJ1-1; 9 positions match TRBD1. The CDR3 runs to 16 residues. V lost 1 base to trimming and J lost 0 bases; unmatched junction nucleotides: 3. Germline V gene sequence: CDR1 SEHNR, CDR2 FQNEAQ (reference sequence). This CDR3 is CASSLGWDRVNTEAFF. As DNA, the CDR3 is TGTGCCAGCAGCTTAGGATGGGACAGGGTGAACACTGAAGCTTTCTTT. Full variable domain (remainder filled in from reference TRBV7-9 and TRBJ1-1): DTGVSQNPRHKITKRGQNVTFRCDPISEHNRLYWYRQTLGQGPEFLTYFQNEAQLEKSRLLSDRFSAERPKGSFSTLEIQRTEQGDSAMYLCASSLGWDRVNTEAFFGQGTRLTVV.

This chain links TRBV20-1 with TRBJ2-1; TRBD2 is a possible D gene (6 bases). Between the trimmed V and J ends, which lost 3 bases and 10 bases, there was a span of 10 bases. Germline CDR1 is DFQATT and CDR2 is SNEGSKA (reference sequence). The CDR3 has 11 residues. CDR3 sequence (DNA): TGCAGTGCTAGGTGGCTAGCGGAGCAGTTCTTC. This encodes CSARWLAEQFF.

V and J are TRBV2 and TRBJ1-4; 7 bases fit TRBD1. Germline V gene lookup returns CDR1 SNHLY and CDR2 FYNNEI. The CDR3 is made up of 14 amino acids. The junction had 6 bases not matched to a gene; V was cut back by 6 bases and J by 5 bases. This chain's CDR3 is CASRPGQPNEKLFF. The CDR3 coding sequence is TGTGCCAGCAGACCGGGACAGCCGAATGAAAAACTGTTTTTT.

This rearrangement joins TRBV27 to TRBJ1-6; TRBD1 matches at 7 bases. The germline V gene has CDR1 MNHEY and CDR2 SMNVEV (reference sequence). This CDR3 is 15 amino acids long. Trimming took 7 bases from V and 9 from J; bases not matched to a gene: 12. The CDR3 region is CASKRGQGVSSPLHF. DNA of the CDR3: TGTGCCAGCAAACGGGGGCAGGGGGTCAGTTCACCCCTCCACTTT.

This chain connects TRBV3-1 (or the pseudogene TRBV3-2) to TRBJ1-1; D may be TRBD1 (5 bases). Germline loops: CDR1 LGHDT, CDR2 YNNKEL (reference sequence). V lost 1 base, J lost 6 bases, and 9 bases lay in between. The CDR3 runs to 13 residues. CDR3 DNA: TGTGCCAGCAGCCAAGTCAGGGCTGCTGAAGCTTTCTTT. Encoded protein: CASSQVRAAEAFF.

CDR3 region: CASSLFKGVQDYEKLFF. The CDR3, as DNA: TGTGCCAGCAGCCTCTTTAAGGGTGTACAGGATTACGAAAAACTGTTTTTT. The chain is built from TRBV28 and TRBJ1-4, with a possible D match to TRBD1 (5 bases). V was trimmed by 6 bases and J by 8 bases, leaving 25 bases between them. CDR3 length: 17 amino acids. CDR1 and CDR2 from the germline V gene are MDHEN and SYDVKM. Full variable domain (remainder filled in from reference TRBV28 and TRBJ1-4): DVKVTQSSRYLVKRTGEKVFLECVQDMDHENMFWYRQDPGLGLRLIYFSYDVKMKEKGDIPEGYSVSREKKERFSLILESASTNQTSMYLCASSLFKGVQDYEKLFFGSGTQLSVL.

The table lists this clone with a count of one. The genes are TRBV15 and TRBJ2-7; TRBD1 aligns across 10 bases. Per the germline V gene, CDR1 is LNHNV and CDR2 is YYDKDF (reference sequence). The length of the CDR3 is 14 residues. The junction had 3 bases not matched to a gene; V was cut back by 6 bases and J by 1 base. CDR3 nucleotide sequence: TGTGCCACCAGACGACAGGGGGCTTCCTACGAGCAGTACTTC. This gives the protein CATRRQGASYEQYF.

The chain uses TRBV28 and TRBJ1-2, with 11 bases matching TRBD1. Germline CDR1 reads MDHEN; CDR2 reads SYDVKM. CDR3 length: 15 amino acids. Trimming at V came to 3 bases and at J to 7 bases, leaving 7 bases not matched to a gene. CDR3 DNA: TGTGCCAGCAGTTTTCCGGGACAGGGGGTATCTGGCTACACCTTC. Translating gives CASSFPGQGVSGYTF.

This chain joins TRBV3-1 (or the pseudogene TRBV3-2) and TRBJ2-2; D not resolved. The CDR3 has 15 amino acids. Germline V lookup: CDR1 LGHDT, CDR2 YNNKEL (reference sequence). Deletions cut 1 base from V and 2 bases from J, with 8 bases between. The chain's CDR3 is CASSQGLVNTGELFF. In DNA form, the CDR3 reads TGTGCCAGCAGCCAAGGCCTAGTCAACACCGGGGAGCTGTTTTTT.

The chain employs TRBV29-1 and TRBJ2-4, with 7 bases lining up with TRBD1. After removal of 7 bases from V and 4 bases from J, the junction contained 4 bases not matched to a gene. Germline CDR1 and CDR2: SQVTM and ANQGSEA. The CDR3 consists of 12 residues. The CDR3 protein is CSGQGVKNIQYF. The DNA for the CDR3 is TGCAGCGGACAGGGTGTTAAAAACATTCAGTACTTC.

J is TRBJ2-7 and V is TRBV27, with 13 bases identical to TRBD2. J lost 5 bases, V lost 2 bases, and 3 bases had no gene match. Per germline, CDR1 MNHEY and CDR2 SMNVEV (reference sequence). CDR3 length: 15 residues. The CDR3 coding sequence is TGTGCCAGCAGTTTAGGACTAGCGGGAGTGAACGAGCAGTACTTC. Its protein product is CASSLGLAGVNEQYF.

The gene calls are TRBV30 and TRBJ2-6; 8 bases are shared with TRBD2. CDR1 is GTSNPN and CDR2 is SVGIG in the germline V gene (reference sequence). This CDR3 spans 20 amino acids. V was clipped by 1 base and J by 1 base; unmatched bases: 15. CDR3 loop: CAWSAALTSGHWSGANVLTF. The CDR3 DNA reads TGTGCCTGGAGTGCCGCCCTCACTAGCGGACACTGGTCTGGGGCCAACGTCCTGACTTTC.

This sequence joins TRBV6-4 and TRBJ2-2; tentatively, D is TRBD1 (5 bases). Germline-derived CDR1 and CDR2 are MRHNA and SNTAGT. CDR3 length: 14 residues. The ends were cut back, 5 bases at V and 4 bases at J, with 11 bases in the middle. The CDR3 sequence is CASSQTETTGELFF. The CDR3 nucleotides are TGTGCCAGCAGTCAGACAGAAACCACCGGGGAGCTGTTTTTT.

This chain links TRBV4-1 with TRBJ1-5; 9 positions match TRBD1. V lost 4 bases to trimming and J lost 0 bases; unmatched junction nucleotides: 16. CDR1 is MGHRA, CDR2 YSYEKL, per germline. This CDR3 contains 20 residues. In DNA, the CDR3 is TGCGCCAGCAGCCCCCCAAGGGGACAGGGCGCCTCCGATAGCAATCAGCCCCAGCATTTT. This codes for CASSPPRGQGASDSNQPQHF.

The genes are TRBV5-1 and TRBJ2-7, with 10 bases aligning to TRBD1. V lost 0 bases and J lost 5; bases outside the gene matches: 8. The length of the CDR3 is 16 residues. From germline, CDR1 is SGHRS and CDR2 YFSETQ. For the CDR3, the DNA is TGCGCCAGCAGCTTGGGGTGGGGGACAGGGGATAACGAGCAGTACTTC. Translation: CASSLGWGTGDNEQYF.

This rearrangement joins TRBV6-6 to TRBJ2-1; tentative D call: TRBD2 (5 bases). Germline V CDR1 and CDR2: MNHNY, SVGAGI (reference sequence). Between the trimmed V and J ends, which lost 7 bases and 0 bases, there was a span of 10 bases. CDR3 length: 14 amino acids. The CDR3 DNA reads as TGTGCCAGCACTACGGGAAACTCCTACAATGAGCAGTTCTTC. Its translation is CASTTGNSYNEQFF.

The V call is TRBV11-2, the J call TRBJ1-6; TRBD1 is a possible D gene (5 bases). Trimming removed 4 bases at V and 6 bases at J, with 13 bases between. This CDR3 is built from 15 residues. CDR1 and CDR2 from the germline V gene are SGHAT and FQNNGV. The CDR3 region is CASSSTGFSNSPLHF. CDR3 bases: TGTGCCAGCAGCTCAACAGGTTTTTCTAATTCACCCCTCCACTTT.

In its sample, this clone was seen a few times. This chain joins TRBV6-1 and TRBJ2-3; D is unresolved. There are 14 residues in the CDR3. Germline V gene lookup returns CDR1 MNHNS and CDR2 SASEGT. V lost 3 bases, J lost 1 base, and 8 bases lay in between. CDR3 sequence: CASSEPTGTDTQYF. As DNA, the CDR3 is TGTGCCAGCAGTGAGCCGACTGGCACAGATACGCAGTATTTT.

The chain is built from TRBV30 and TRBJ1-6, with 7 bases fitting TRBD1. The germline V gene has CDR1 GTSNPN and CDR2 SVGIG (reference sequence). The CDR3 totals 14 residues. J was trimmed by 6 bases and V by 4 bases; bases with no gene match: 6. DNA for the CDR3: TGTGCCTGGACTCTGACAGGGACTAATTCACCCCTCCACTTT. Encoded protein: CAWTLTGTNSPLHF.

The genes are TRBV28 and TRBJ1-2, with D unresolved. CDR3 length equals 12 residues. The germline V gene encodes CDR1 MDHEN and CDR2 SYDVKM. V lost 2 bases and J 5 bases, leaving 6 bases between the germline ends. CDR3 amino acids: CASSLPLYGYTF. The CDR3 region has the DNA TGTGCCAGCAGTTTACCCCTTTATGGCTACACCTTC.

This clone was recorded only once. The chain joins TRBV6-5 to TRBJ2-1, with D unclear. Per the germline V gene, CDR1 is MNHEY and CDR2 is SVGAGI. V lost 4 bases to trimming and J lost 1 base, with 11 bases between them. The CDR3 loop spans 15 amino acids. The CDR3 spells CASSFSSMSYNEQFF. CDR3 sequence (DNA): TGTGCCAGCAGTTTCTCTAGTATGTCCTACAATGAGCAGTTCTTC.

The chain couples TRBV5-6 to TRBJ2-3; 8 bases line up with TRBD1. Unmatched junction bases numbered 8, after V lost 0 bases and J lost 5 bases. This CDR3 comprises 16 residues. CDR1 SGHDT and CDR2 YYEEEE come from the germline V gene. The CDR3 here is CASSLEQGARGDTQYF. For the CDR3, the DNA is TGTGCCAGCAGCTTGGAGCAGGGGGCGCGTGGAGATACGCAGTATTTT.

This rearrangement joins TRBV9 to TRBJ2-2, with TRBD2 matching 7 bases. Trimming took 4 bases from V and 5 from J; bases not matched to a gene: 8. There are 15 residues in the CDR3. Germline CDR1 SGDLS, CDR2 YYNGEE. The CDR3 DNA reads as TGTGCCAGCAGCCCCCGCAGGGAGGGGACCGGGGAGCTGTTTTTT. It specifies CASSPRREGTGELFF.

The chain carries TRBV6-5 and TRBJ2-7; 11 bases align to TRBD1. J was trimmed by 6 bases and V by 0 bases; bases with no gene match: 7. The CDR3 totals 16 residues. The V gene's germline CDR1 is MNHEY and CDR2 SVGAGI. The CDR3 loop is CASSYSGSGQGVEQYF. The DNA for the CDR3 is TGTGCCAGCAGTTACTCGGGCTCGGGACAGGGGGTCGAGCAGTACTTC.

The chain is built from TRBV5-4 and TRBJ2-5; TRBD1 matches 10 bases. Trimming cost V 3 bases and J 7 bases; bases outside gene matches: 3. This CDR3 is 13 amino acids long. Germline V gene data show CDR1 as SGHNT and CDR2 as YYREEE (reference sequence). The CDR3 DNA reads TGTGCCAGCAGCTGGGACAGGGGTATGACCCAGTACTTC. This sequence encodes CASSWDRGMTQYF.

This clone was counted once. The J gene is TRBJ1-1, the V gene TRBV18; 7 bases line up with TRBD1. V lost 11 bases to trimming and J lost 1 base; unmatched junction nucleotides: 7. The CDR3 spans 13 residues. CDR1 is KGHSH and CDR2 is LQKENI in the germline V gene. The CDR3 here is CAGRQGRNTEAFF. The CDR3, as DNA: TGTGCCGGCCGACAGGGAAGGAACACTGAAGCTTTCTTT.

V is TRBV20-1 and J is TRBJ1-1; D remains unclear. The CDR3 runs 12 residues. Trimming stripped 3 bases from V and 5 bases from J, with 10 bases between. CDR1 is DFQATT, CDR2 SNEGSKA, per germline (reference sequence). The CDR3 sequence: CSASRGVTEAFF. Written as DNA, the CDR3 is TGCAGTGCTAGTCGGGGAGTGACTGAAGCTTTCTTT.